A single sample is the source of the 13 T cell receptor beta chains below, sequenced in a study of T-cell reconstitution after alpha-beta-depleted transplantation in children. The authors prepared the TCRbeta library with unique molecular identifiers. Via MiXCR, TCRdb re-called the PCR reads, giving one row per CDR3 protein. The table has approximately 400,000 distinct CDR3 sequences, about 11% seen once; the top ten hold roughly 5.1%. Sample: PBMCs from the stem cell graft donor, taken from the stem cell graft. The origin of the receptors is a human donor who donated a stem cell graft to a child with acute myeloid leukemia.

This clonotype occurred many times. The chain couples TRBV5-1 to TRBJ1-1, with D possibly TRBD1 on 5 matching bases. The CDR3 spans 13 residues. V shed 5 bases and J shed 12 bases, with 20 bases lying between them. The germline CDR1 and CDR2 sequences are SGHRS and YFSETQ. The CDR3 here is CASSPPGWPVSFF. The CDR3 coding sequence is TGCGCCAGCAGTCCACCAGGGTGGCCGGTATCTTTCTTT.

This clonotype was counted between two and nine times. This sequence joins TRBV5-1 and TRBJ1-2; D not certain. The CDR3 length is 14 residues. The V gene lost 0 bases and the J gene lost 6 bases, with 12 bases spanning the gap. In germline, CDR1 is SGHRS, CDR2 YFSETQ. The CDR3 DNA reads TGCGCCAGCAGCTTGGGGCAGACTGTCGATGGCTACACCTTC. Translated: CASSLGQTVDGYTF.

The V and J genes are TRBV12-3 or TRBV12-4 and TRBJ1-5, with 7 bases that match TRBD1. The CDR3 extends over 15 amino acids. The V and J ends lost 5 bases and 4 bases, in that order; junction bases with no gene match: 8. The DNA of the CDR3 is TGTGCCAGCAGTATGGGACAGCTCCTTAATCAGCCCCAGCATTTT. This encodes CASSMGQLLNQPQHF.

On this clonotype: An end of the junction differs from the germline gene, which may be a read error. The CDR3 DNA reads as TGTGCCTGCAGCCAACCCCGACTAGCGGGATCCTACGAGCAGTACTTC. Its protein product is CACSQPRLAGSYEQYF. The rearrangement uses TRBV3-1 and TRBJ2-7; 11 bases line up with TRBD2. The CDR3 spans 16 residues. Per the germline V gene, CDR1 is LGHDT and CDR2 is YNNKEL (reference sequence).

The V gene is TRBV28, the J gene TRBJ2-3; 10 nucleotides agree with TRBD2. V dropped 4 bases and J dropped 0; count of bases not matched to a gene: 13. Germline V CDR1 and CDR2: MDHEN, SYDVKM. This CDR3 has 19 residues. The chain's CDR3 is CASSSTRAGGPFSTDTQYF. CDR3 bases: TGTGCCAGCAGTTCGACCCGAGCGGGAGGGCCCTTTAGCACAGATACGCAGTATTTT.

The chain links TRBV6-1 to TRBJ2-3; no clear D. The CDR3 runs to 15 residues. V was clipped by 4 bases and J by 9 bases, with 20 bases between them. Germline values: CDR1 MNHNS, CDR2 SASEGT. CDR3 sequence: CASSAPEDAPRTQYF. The CDR3, as DNA: TGTGCCAGCAGTGCCCCCGAAGATGCACCTCGAACGCAGTATTTT.

This clonotype occurred a few times. The rearrangement uses TRBV19 and TRBJ1-1, with D unresolved. This CDR3 contains 14 residues. Trimming took 7 bases from V and 3 from J, leaving 15 bases between them. Germline CDR1 is LNHDA and CDR2 is SQIVND (reference sequence). CDR3: CASTPTQLDTEAFF. CDR3 coding DNA: TGTGCCAGTACCCCGACACAGCTTGACACTGAAGCTTTCTTT.

The J gene is TRBJ2-1, the V gene TRBV12-3 or TRBV12-4; 10 bases map to TRBD2. This CDR3 contains 13 residues. V lost 3 bases, J lost 15 bases, and 8 bases stayed unmatched. The CDR3 sequence: CASSFKGTSVPFF. As DNA, the CDR3 is TGTGCCAGCAGTTTTAAAGGGACTAGCGTTCCGTTCTTC.

The CDR3 coding sequence is TGCGCCAGCGCCCCGATACGACTAGAAAATTCACCCCTCCACTTT. This gives the protein CASAPIRLENSPLHF. The chain is built from TRBV5-1 and TRBJ1-6; D is unclear. The germline V gene has CDR1 SGHRS and CDR2 YFSETQ. This CDR3 region has 15 residues. Trimming took off 7 bases at V and 7 bases at J, with 18 bases between the two ends.

J is TRBJ1-5 and V is TRBV20-1; TRBD1 matches 11 bases. This CDR3 region has 14 residues. The trim removed 3 bases at V and 6 bases at J, leaving 4 bases unmatched. Per germline, CDR1 DFQATT and CDR2 SNEGSKA (reference sequence). CDR3 coding DNA: TGCAGTGCTAGTCCGGACAGGGGGCCTCAGCCCCAGCATTTT. Residues: CSASPDRGPQPQHF.

This clonotype was recorded at least ten times. The V and J genes are TRBV5-1 and TRBJ2-7, with D perhaps matching TRBD1 (7 bases). CDR3 length: 16 amino acids. The ends were cut back, 4 bases at V and 0 bases at J, with 17 bases in the middle. Germline loops: CDR1 SGHRS, CDR2 YFSETQ. The CDR3 nucleotides are TGCGCCAGCAGCCGGGGGACAGAGGGATTCTCCTACGAGCAGTACTTC. Protein product: CASSRGTEGFSYEQYF.

This clonotype was picked up a small number of times. The rearrangement uses TRBV29-1 and TRBJ2-3; 12 bases are shared with TRBD2. In germline, CDR1 is SQVTM, CDR2 ANQGSEA. The CDR3 totals 16 residues. V lost 0 bases to trimming and J lost 5 bases; unmatched junction nucleotides: 6. CDR3 coding DNA: TGCAGCGTTGAAGATCTTCAGGGACTAGCGGGAGATACGCAGTATTTT. It translates to CSVEDLQGLAGDTQYF.

The chain couples TRBV5-1 to TRBJ2-1; D uncertain. This CDR3 has 8 amino acids. Deletions cut 5 bases from V and 15 bases from J, with 6 bases between. Germline V gene lookup returns CDR1 SGHRS and CDR2 YFSETQ. The chain's CDR3 is CASRSPFF. DNA for the CDR3: TGCGCCAGCAGGTCTCCGTTCTTC. The full variable domain, completed using reference TRBV5-1 and TRBJ2-1, is KAGVTQTPRYLIKTRGQQVTLSCSPISGHRSVSWYQQTPGQGLQFLFEYFSETQRNKGNFPGRFSGRQFSNSRSEMNVSTLELGDSALYLCASRSPFFGPGTRLTVL.